This is a list of T cell receptor beta chains from one sample in a study of cytomegalovirus exposure and HLA in healthy donors. Clones were sequenced by immunoSEQ multiplex PCR, and TCRdb holds only the in-frame ones, with some missing. The sample includes under 200,000 clones, 80% to 90% of them seen just once. The material sequenced was PBMCs. The source of these receptors is a man between 18 and 29 years old in good health and CMV-seropositive. The CDR3 runs from the conserved cysteine through the conserved F or W. Fields, in order: J gene, clone size, V gene, D gene, CDR3 protein, CDR3 DNA. A D gene is named only where the DNA matches it firmly. The size entry is marked missing in some rows and otherwise reads once, few, many or a size class.

>TRBJ2-7|NA|TRBV5-1|NA
CASSFRGGLEQYF
TGCGCCAGCAGCTTCAGGGGTGGCCTCGAGCAGTACTTC
>TRBJ2-7|NA|TRBV5-4|TRBD1
CASSAGQGPYEQYF
TGTGCCAGCAGTGCGGGACAGGGCCCATACGAGCAGTACTTC
>TRBJ2-1|NA|TRBV7-9|NA
CASSTRGDGDVNEQFF
TGTGCCAGCAGCACCAGGGGCGACGGGGACGTCAATGAGCAGTTCTTC
>TRBJ2-1|NA|TRBV9|NA
CASSVGGGQGRAKSYNEQFF
TGTGCCAGCAGCGTAGGGGGTGGGCAGGGGAGGGCGAAATCCTACAATGAGCAGTTCTTC
>TRBJ2-5|NA|TRBV2|TRBD2
CASDSAGGAQETQYF
TGTGCCAGCGATAGTGCGGGGGGTGCCCAAGAGACCCAGTACTTC
>TRBJ2-1|NA|TRBV30|TRBD2
CAWARLAGFFSAGGDEQFF
TGTGCCTGGGCGCGGCTAGCGGGGTTTTTTTCCGCCGGGGGGGATGAGCAGTTCTTC
>TRBJ2-7|NA|TRBV29-1|NA
CSVAQIHEQYF
TGCAGCGTAGCACAGATCCACGAGCAGTACTTC
>TRBJ2-1|NA|TRBV6-5|NA
CASSYPHNEQFF
TGTGCCAGCAGTTACCCTCACAATGAGCAGTTCTTC
>TRBJ1-6|NA|TRBV7-2|TRBD1
CASSSGQPNSPLHF
TGTGCCAGCAGCTCGGGACAGCCTAATTCACCCCTCCACTTT
>TRBJ2-3|NA|TRBV4-2|TRBD2
CASSQDLRTSGGTDTQYF
TGTGCCAGCAGCCAAGATCTTCGGACTAGCGGGGGGACAGATACGCAGTATTTT
>TRBJ2-7|NA|TRBV5-1|NA
CASSGTDYEQYF
TGCGCCAGCAGCGGAACAGATTACGAGCAATACTTC
>TRBJ1-2|once|TRBV7-2|NA
CASSPTTGEQGYTF
TGTGCCAGCAGCCCGACCACGGGGGAGCAGGGCTACACCTTC
>TRBJ1-3|few|TRBV6-5|NA
CASRPASSGNTIYF
TGTGCCAGCAGACCCGCGAGCTCTGGAAACACCATATATTTT
>TRBJ2-7|NA|TRBV25-1|NA
CASSDSLLPYEQYF
TGTGCCAGCAGTGATTCTCTCCTACCCTACGAGCAGTACTTC
>TRBJ2-7|NA|TRBV6-5|NA
CASSPRLVRPVEQYF
TGTGCCAGCAGCCCCAGACTAGTACGGCCGGTCGAGCAGTACTTC
>TRBJ2-7|NA|TRBV6-5|TRBD1
CASSYSITGGQYEQYF
TGTGCCAGCAGTTACTCGATAACAGGGGGTCAATACGAGCAGTACTTC
>TRBJ1-1|NA|TRBV2|NA
CASSVAQVMNTEAFF
TGTGCCAGCAGTGTTGCACAGGTTATGAACACTGAAGCTTTCTTT
>TRBJ2-3|NA|TRBV6-5|TRBD1
CASRRTGDTDTQYF
TGTGCCAGCAGACGCACAGGGGACACAGATACGCAGTATTTT
>TRBJ2-2|NA|TRBV7-8|TRBD1
CASSKRQGSTGELFF
TGTGCCAGCAGCAAGCGACAGGGGTCAACCGGGGAGCTGTTTTTT
>TRBJ1-3|NA|TRBV6-5|NA
CASSFGAPGGNTIYF
TGTGCCAGCAGTTTTGGCGCCCCGGGTGGAAACACCATATATTTT
>TRBJ2-7|NA|TRBV6-1|NA
CASSVLRGYEQYF
TGTGCCAGCAGCGTTTTAAGGGGCTACGAGCAGTACTTC
>TRBJ2-7|NA|TRBV6-5|TRBD1
CASRDRGPLEQYF
TGTGCCAGCAGGGACAGGGGCCCCCTGGAGCAGTACTTC
>TRBJ1-1|NA|TRBV27|TRBD1
CASSSRDRQNTEAFF
TGTGCCAGCAGTTCCCGGGACAGACAGAACACTGAAGCTTTCTTT
>TRBJ1-2|NA|TRBV18|NA
CASSTVGFDYTF
TGTGCCAGCTCGACAGTCGGATTTGACTACACCTTC
>TRBJ2-7|NA|TRBV5-4|TRBD1
CASSPGQGAPYEQYF
TGTGCCAGCAGCCCCGGCCAGGGGGCCCCCTACGAGCAGTACTTC
>TRBJ2-7|NA|TRBV29-1|TRBD2
CSVGLAGASAGQYF
TGCAGCGTTGGGTTAGCGGGGGCCTCTGCGGGGCAGTACTTC
>TRBJ2-2|NA|TRBV5-1|TRBD2
CASSGPGLAGGPTGELFF
TGCGCCAGCAGCGGACCGGGACTAGCGGGGGGACCCACCGGGGAGCTGTTTTTT
>TRBJ2-5|once|TRBV7-9|NA
CASSLAGSEQYF
TGTGCCAGCAGCTTAGCAGGTTCGGAGCAGTACTTC
>TRBJ2-7|NA|TRBV6-5|NA
CASSYSIQGGSYEQYF
TGTGCCAGCAGTTACTCGATTCAGGGGGGCTCCTACGAGCAGTACTTC
>TRBJ2-1|NA|TRBV11-2|TRBD1
CASSFRGNYNEQFF
TGTGCCAGCAGCTTCAGGGGGAACTACAATGAGCAGTTCTTC
>TRBJ2-1|NA|TRBV5-6|TRBD2
CASRFDRGGGFYNEQFF
TGTGCCAGCAGATTCGATCGAGGCGGGGGGTTCTACAATGAGCAGTTCTTC
>TRBJ2-7|NA|TRBV6-6|NA
CASSYSEGISGYEQYF
TGTGCCAGCAGTTACTCGGAGGGAATAAGTGGCTACGAGCAGTACTTC
>TRBJ2-2|few|TRBV19|TRBD2
CASSDTGTTNTGELFF
TGTGCCAGTAGTGACACCGGGACTACTAACACCGGGGAGCTGTTTTTT
>TRBJ2-2|NA|TRBV14|TRBD2
CASSQEVARAGGPNTGELFF
TGTGCCAGCAGCCAAGAAGTGGCTCGAGCGGGGGGGCCAAACACCGGGGAGCTGTTTTTT
>TRBJ2-3|once|TRBV7-8|NA
CASSSSFGHQQTTDTQYF
TGTGCCAGCAGCTCGAGTTTTGGACACCAGCAAACTACAGATACGCAGTATTTT
>TRBJ2-1|NA|TRBV6-5|NA
CASSLNSYNEQFF
TGTGCCAGCAGTCTTAACTCCTACAATGAGCAGTTCTTC
>TRBJ1-1|once|TRBV29-1|TRBD1
CSVEAGGGGPTEAFF
TGCAGCGTTGAAGCAGGGGGCGGCGGGCCCACTGAAGCTTTCTTT
>TRBJ2-3|NA|TRBV30|NA
CAWKKGPNTDTQYF
TGTGCCTGGAAGAAGGGGCCCAACACAGATACGCAGTATTTT
>TRBJ2-4|NA|TRBV29-1|TRBD1
CSVGFWGQYYIQYF
TGCAGCGTTGGTTTTTGGGGACAGTACTACATTCAGTACTTC
>TRBJ2-7|NA|TRBV27|NA
CASSPQGNTYEQYF
TGTGCCAGCAGCCCCCAGGGTAACACCTACGAGCAGTACTTC
>TRBJ1-5|NA|TRBV19|TRBD1
CASSHGTGGNQPQHF
TGTGCCAGTAGCCACGGGACAGGGGGCAATCAGCCCCAGCATTTT
>TRBJ1-2|NA|TRBV5-1|TRBD1
CASRDREIGYTF
TGCGCCAGCCGGGACAGGGAAATTGGCTACACCTTC
>TRBJ1-1|NA|TRBV19|TRBD1
CASSLGDRGTEAFF
TGTGCCAGTAGTCTAGGGGACAGGGGGACTGAAGCTTTCTTT
>TRBJ2-7|NA|TRBV7-9|NA
CASSLGVGARALHEQYF
TGTGCCAGCAGCTTAGGGGTGGGGGCCCGGGCCCTCCACGAGCAGTACTTC
>TRBJ2-1|NA|TRBV25-1|TRBD1
CATGTGWDEQFF
TGTGCTACCGGGACAGGGTGGGATGAGCAGTTCTTC